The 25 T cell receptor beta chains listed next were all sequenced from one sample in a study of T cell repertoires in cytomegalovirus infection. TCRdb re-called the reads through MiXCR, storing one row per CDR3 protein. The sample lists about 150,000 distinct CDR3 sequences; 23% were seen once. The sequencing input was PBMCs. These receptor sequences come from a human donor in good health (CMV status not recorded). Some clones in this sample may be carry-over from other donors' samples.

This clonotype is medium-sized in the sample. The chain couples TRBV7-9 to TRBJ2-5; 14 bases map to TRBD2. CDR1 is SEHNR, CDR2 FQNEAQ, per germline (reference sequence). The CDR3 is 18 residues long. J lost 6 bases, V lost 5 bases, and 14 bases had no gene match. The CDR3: CASSPIRLAGGRTKTQYF. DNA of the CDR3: TGTGCCAGCAGCCCGATTAGACTAGCGGGGGGGCGAACGAAGACCCAGTACTTC. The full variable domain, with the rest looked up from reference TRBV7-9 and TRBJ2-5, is DTGVSQNPRHKITKRGQNVTFRCDPISEHNRLYWYRQTLGQGPEFLTYFQNEAQLEKSRLLSDRFSAERPKGSFSTLEIQRTEQGDSAMYLCASSPIRLAGGRTKTQYFGPGTRLLVL.

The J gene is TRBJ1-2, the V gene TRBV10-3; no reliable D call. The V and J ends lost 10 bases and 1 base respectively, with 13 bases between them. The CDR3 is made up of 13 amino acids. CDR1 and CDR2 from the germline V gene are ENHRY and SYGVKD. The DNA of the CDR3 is TGTGCCAGTTCCGACCTATTTAACTATGGCTACACCTTC. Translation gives CASSDLFNYGYTF.

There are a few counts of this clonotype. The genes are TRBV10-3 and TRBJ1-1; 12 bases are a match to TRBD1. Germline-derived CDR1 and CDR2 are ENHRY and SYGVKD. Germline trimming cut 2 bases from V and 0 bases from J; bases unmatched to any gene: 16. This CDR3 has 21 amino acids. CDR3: CAISEREYRDRGRILNTEAFF. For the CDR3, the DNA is TGTGCCATCAGTGAGAGAGAGTACCGGGACAGGGGGCGCATTCTGAACACTGAAGCTTTCTTT.

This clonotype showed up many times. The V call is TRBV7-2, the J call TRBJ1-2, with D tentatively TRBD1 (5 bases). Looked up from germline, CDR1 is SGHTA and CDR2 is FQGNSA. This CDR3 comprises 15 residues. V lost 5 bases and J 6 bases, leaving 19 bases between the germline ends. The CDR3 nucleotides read TGTGCCAGCAGCCCACGAGACAGTCCGTGGGATGGCTACACCTTC. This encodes CASSPRDSPWDGYTF.

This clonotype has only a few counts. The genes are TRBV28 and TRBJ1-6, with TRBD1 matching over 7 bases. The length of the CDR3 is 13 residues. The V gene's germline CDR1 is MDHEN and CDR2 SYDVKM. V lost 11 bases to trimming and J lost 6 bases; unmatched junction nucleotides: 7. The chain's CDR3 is CAAGGTANSPLHF. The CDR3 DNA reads TGTGCCGCCGGCGGGACAGCTAATTCACCCCTCCACTTT.

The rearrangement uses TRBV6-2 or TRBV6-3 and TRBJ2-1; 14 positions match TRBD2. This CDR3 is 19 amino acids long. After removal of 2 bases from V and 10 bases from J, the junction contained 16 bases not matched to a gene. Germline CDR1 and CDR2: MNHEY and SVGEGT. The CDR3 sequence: CASSYNRPTGLAGGSEQFF. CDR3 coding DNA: TGTGCCAGCAGTTACAATCGGCCGACAGGACTAGCGGGAGGCTCCGAGCAGTTCTTC.

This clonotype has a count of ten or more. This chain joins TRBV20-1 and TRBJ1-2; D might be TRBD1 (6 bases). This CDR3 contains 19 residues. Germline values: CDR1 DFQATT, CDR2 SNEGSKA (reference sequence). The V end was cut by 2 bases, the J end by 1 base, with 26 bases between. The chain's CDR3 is CSARRREDRSRPYNYGYTF. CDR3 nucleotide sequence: TGCAGTGCTAGAAGAAGGGAAGACAGGTCCCGACCTTATAACTATGGCTACACCTTC.

CDR3 in DNA: TGTGCCAGTAGTCCCCGAGGTAGCGGGAGATGGGGAGCCGAGCAGTACTTC. This translates into CASSPRGSGRWGAEQYF. V gene TRBV19 combines with J gene TRBJ2-7, with 9 bases matching TRBD2. The V segment lost 5 bases and the J segment 6 bases; nucleotides outside the gene matches: 17. Germline V gene lookup returns CDR1 LNHDA and CDR2 SQIVND (reference sequence). The CDR3 runs to 17 residues.

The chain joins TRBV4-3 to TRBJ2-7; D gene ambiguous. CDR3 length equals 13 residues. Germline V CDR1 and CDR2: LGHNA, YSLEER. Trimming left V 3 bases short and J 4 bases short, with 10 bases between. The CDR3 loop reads CASSHGDGYEQYF. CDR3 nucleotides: TGCGCCAGCAGCCACGGAGACGGATACGAGCAGTACTTC.

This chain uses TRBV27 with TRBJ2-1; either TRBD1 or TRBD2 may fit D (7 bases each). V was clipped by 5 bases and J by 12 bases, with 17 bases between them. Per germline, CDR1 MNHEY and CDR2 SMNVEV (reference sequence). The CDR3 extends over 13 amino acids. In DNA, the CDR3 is TGTGCCAGCAGTCCCCCTGACAGGGAGGGGCAGTTCTTC. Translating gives CASSPPDREGQFF.

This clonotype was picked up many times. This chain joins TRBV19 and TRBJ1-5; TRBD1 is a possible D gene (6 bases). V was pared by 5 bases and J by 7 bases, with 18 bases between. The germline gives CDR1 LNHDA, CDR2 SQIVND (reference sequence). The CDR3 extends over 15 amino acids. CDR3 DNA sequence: TGTGCCAGTAGTTTGATCGACAGGCGCAGGCAGCCCCAGCATTTT. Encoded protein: CASSLIDRRRQPQHF. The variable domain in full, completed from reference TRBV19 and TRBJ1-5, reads DGGITQSPKYLFRKEGQNVTLSCEQNLNHDAMYWYRQDPGQGLRLIYYSQIVNDFQKGDIAEGYSVSREKKESFPLTVTSAQKNPTAFYLCASSLIDRRRQPQHFGDGTRLSIL.

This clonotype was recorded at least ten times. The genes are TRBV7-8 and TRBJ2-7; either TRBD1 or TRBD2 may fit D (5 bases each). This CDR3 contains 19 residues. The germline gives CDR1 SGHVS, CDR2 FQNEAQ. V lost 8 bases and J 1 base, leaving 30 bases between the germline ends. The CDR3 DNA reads TGTGCCAGCCAATCGGCGACCTGGGGGAGTGGAGCGGATTCCTACGAGCAGTACTTC. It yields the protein CASQSATWGSGADSYEQYF.

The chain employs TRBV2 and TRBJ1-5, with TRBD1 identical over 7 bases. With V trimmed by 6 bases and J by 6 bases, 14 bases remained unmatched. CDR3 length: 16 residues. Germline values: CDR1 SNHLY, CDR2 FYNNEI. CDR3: CASSLEETGFGQPQHF. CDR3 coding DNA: TGTGCCAGCAGCCTGGAGGAGACAGGGTTTGGTCAGCCCCAGCATTTT.

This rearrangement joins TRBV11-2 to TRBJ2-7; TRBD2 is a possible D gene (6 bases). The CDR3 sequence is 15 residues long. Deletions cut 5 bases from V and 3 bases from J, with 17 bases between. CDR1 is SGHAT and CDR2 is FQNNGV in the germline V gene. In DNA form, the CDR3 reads TGTGCCAGCAGCCTCGGCGCGGCGGGGAGCTACGAGCAGTACTTC. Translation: CASSLGAAGSYEQYF.

The CDR3 is CASSWGLETQYF. The CDR3 nucleotides read TGTGCCAGCAGTTGGGGGCTAGAGACCCAGTACTTC. The rearrangement joins TRBV28 to TRBJ2-5, with a possible D match to TRBD1 (6 bases). The germline V gene has CDR1 MDHEN and CDR2 SYDVKM. Trimming shortened V by 4 bases and J by 4 bases, and 7 bases separated the two germline ends. This CDR3 comprises 12 residues.

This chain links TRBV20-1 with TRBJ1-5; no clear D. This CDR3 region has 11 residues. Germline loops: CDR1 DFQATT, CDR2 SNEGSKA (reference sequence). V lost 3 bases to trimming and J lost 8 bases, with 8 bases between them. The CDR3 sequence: CSAREGEPQHF. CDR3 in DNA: TGCAGTGCTAGGGAGGGAGAGCCCCAGCATTTT.

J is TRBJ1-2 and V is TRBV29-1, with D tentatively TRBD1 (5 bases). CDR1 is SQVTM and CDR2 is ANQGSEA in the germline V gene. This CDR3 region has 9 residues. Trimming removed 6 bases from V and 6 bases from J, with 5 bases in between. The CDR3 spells CSVGDGYTF. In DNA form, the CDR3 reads TGCAGCGTAGGGGATGGCTACACCTTC.

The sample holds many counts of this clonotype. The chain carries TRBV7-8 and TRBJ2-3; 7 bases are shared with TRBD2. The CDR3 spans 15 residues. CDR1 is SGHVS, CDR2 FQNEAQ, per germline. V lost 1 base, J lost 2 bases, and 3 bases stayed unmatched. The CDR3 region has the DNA TGTGCCAGCAGCTTAGAGCGGGGTTACACAGATACGCAGTATTTT. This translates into CASSLERGYTDTQYF.

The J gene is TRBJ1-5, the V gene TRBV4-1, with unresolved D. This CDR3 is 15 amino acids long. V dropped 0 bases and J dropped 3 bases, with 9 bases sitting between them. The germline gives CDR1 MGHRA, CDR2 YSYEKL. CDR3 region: CASSQDPGNNQPQHF. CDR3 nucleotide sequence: TGCGCCAGCAGCCAAGATCCCGGGAACAATCAGCCCCAGCATTTT.

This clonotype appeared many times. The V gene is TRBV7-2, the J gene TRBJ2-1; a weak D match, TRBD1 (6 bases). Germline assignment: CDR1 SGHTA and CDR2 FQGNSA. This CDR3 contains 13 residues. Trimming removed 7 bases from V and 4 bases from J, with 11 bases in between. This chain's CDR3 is CASIAGAYNEQFF. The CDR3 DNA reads TGTGCCAGCATTGCAGGGGCTTACAATGAGCAGTTCTTC.

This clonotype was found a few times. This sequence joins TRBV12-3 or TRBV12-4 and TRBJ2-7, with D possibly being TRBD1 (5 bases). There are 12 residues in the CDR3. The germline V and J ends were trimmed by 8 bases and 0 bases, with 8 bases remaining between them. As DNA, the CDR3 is TGTGCCAGCCAGCAGGGCTCCTACGAGCAGTACTTC. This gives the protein CASQQGSYEQYF.

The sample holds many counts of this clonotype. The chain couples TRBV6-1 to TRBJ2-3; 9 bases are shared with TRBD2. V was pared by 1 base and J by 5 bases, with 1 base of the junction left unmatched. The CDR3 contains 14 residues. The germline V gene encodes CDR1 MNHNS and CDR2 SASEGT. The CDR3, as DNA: TGTGCCAGCAGTGAAGGACTAGCGGAAGATACGCAGTATTTT. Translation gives CASSEGLAEDTQYF.

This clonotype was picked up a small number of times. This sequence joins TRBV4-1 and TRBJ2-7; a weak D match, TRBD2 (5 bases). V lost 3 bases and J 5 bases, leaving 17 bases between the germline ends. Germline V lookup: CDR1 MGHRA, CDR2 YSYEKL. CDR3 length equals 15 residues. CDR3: CASSQLLAAVHEQYF. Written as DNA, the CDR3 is TGCGCCAGCAGCCAGCTTCTAGCAGCCGTCCACGAGCAGTACTTC.

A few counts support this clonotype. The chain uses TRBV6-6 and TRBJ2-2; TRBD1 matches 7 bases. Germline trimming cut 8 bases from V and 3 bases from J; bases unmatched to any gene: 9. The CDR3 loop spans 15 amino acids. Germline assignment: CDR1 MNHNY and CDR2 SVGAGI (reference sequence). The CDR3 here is CASAHGTAYTGELFF. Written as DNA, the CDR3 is TGTGCCAGCGCACACGGGACAGCTTACACCGGGGAGCTGTTTTTT.

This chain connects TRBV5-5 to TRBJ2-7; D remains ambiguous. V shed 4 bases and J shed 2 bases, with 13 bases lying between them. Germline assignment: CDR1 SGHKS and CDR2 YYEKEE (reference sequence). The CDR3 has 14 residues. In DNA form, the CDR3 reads TGTGCCAGCAGCCTCCGGACGGAGACCTACGAGCAGTACTTC. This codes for CASSLRTETYEQYF.